The subject of this entry is one T cell receptor beta chain. In the study's own analysis: Researchers report that nucleated cell counts were estimated from reference gene primer amplification. TCRdb's table, derived via immunoSEQ multiplex PCR, lists solely in-frame clones and lacks some. Clone size and the V and J calls come from that table; the DNA yielded D and trimming. The table has approximately 180,000 clones, 87% seen once. The data were obtained in a study of blood T cell repertoires in COVID-19. For the study at large: The study drew acute and convalescent COVID-19 samples from the United States, Italy and Spain. PBMCs, B-cell-depleted T cells, or T cells were the source of the cDNA or gDNA that made up the material.

The germline V gene has CDR1 MNHNS and CDR2 SASEGT. Losses at the gene ends were 4 bases for V and 4 bases for J; bases not matched to a gene: 6. The CDR3 is 17 amino acids. Sample: peripheral blood. This TCR was sampled from a man between 60 and 75 years old with active or convalescent COVID-19. The chain couples TRBV6-1 to TRBJ2-6; 11 bases agree with TRBD1. The CDR3: CASSAGQGAAGANVLTF. The CDR3 nucleotides are TGTGCCAGCAGTGCAGGACAGGGGGCGGCCGGGGCCAACGTCCTGACTTTC.